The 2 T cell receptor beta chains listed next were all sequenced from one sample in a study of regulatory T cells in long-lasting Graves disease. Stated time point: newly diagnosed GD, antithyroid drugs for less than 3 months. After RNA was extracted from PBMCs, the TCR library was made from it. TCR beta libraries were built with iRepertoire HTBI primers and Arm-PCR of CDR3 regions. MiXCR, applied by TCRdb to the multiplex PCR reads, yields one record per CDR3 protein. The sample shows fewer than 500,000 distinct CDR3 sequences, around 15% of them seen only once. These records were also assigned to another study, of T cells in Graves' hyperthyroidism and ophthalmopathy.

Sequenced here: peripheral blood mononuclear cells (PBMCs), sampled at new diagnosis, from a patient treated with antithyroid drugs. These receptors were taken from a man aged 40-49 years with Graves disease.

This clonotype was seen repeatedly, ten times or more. The DNA for the CDR3 is TGTGCCAGCAGGCGCTATCAAGAGACCCAGTACTTC. It specifies CASRRYQETQYF. J is TRBJ2-5 and V is TRBV2; D uncertain. Germline V CDR1 and CDR2: SNHLY, FYNNEI. V was pared by 6 bases and J by 2 bases, with 7 bases between. CDR3 length: 12 residues. Filled out from reference TRBV2 and TRBJ2-5, the complete variable domain reads EPEVTQTPSHQVTQMGQEVILRCVPISNHLYFYWYRQILGQKVEFLVSFYNNEISEKSEIFDDQFSVERPDGSNFTLKIRSTKLEDSAMYFCASRRYQETQYFGPGTRLLVL.

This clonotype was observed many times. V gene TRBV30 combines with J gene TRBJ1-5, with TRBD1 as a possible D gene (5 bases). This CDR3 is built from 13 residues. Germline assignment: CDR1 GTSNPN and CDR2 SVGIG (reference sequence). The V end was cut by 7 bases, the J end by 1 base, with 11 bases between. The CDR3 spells CASQAGSNQPQHF. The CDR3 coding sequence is TGTGCCTCCCAGGCAGGGAGCAATCAGCCCCAGCATTTT.